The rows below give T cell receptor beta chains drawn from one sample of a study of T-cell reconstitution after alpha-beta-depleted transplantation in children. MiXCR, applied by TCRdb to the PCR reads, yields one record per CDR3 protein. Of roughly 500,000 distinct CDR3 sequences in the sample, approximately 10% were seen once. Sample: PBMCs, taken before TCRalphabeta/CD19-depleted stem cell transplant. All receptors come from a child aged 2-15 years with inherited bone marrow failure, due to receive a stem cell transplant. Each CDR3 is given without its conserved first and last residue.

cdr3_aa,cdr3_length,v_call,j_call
ASQGDASYLQETQY,14,TRBV5-1,TRBJ2-5
SVRRLLVTQY,10,TRBV20-1,TRBJ2-7
SATDTGTGGVNEQF,14,TRBV20-1,TRBJ2-1
ASRTTGRNEQF,11,TRBV7-2,TRBJ2-1
ASSTGRRGNQPQH,13,TRBV19,TRBJ1-5
ASSVGDPPYEQY,12,TRBV9,TRBJ2-7
ASSKQLAGEDTQY,13,TRBV4-2,TRBJ2-3
ATSRLGYNEQF,11,TRBV15,TRBJ2-1
SASEVIKNIQY,11,TRBV20-1,TRBJ2-4
ATSRVREGNNEQF,13,TRBV15,TRBJ2-1
ASSETPGGSGNIQY,14,TRBV2,TRBJ2-4
ASSLMGQVEEKLF,13,TRBV28,TRBJ1-4
ASSPIQVYEQY,11,TRBV28,TRBJ2-7
SAMGLAGPKHNEQF,14,TRBV29-1,TRBJ2-1
ASSLGLDRTTDTQY,14,TRBV5-4,TRBJ2-3
SARDMTSGEETQY,13,TRBV20-1,TRBJ2-5
ASSQARGLEGEQY,13,TRBV4-1,TRBJ2-7
ASSQGRSNEKLF,12,TRBV4-1,TRBJ1-4
ASSFGREPTYEQY,13,TRBV27,TRBJ2-7
ATRDDRYTEAF,11,TRBV10-3,TRBJ1-1
ASSLPGTGRYGYT,13,TRBV4-2,TRBJ1-2
SAAPHTGGRDYT,12,TRBV20-1,TRBJ1-2
ASSLTDLYEQY,11,TRBV27,TRBJ2-7